Included here is one T cell receptor (beta chain) sequence, with context. This entry is derived from a study of radiation and T cells in renal cell carcinoma. Method: immunoSEQ multiplex PCR; TCRdb's copy keeps in-frame clones and lacks some. The table has some 120,000 clones, roughly 91% seen once. Time point in this sample: blood 2 weeks post-SBRT. Specified treatment: 15 Gy SBRT to primary tumor, nephrectomy 4 weeks later. Per germline, CDR1 SGHNT and CDR2 YENEEA. This CDR3 is 16 amino acids long. V gave up 5 bases and J gave up 9 bases; unmatched junction bases: 15. The source was blood, collected from a patient whose treatment included radiotherapy and nephrectomy. This clonotype was sampled from a woman in her seventies with renal cell carcinoma. The chain is built from TRBV11-3 and TRBJ2-4; 8 bases fit TRBD1. DNA for the CDR3: TGTGCCAGCAGCCCTCGACAGGGGTTAGGGTTGGGCATTCAGTACTTC. Translation: CASSPRQGLGLGIQYF.